The T cell receptor beta chain described here comes from a study of regulatory T cells in long-lasting Graves disease. CDR1 is MDHEN and CDR2 is SYDVKM in the germline V gene. Trimming pared 6 bases from V and 0 bases from J, leaving 8 bases between. This CDR3 region has 13 residues. Indicated time point: newly diagnosed GD, antithyroid drugs for less than 3 months. Construction of the TCR library relied on RNA isolated from PBMCs. TCR beta libraries were built with iRepertoire HTBI primers and Arm-PCR of CDR3 regions. TCRdb recomputed calls from the multiplex PCR reads with MiXCR, one row per CDR3 protein. Among hundreds of thousands of distinct CDR3 sequences listed, around 15% were seen once. This clonotype was found many times. These same data were also listed under a study on T cells in Graves' hyperthyroidism and ophthalmopathy. Per that paper: HTBI primers were employed in a first-round RT-PCR of the TCR CDR3.

The sequenced sample was peripheral blood mononuclear cells (PBMCs), obtained at new diagnosis, from a patient treated with antithyroid drugs. The receptor was derived from a woman in her thirties with Graves disease. The chain is built from TRBV28 and TRBJ1-1; D gene ambiguous. CDR3 nucleotides: TGTGCCAGCAGAATAGTGCTGAACACTGAAGCTTTCTTT. Translation: CASRIVLNTEAFF.